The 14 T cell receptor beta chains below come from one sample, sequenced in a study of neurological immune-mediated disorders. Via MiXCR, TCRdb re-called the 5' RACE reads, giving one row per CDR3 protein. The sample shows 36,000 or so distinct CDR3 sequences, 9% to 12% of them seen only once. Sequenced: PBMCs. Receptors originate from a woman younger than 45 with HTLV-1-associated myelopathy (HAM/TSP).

The CDR3 bases are TGCAGTGCTAGAGTACCGGGACAGTCAGAAGCTTTCTTT. Translation gives CSARVPGQSEAFF. The chain combines TRBV20-1 with TRBJ1-1; 7 bases are a match to TRBD1. CDR1 DFQATT and CDR2 SNEGSKA come from the germline V gene (reference sequence). This CDR3 contains 13 residues. The ends lost 1 base at V and 8 bases at J; junction bases unmatched: 7.

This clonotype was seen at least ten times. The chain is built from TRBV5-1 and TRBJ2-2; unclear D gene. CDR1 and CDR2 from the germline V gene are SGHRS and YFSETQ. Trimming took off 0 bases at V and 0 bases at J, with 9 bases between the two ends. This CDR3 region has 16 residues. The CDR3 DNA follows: TGCGCCAGCAGCTTGGGGTACGGGTCGAACACCGGGGAGCTGTTTTTT. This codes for CASSLGYGSNTGELFF.

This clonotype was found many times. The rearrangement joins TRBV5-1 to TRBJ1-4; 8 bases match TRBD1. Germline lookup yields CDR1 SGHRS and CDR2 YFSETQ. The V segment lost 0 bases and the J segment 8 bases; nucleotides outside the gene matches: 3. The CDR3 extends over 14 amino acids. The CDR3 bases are TGCGCCAGCAGCTTGGGGGACAGGATCGAAAAACTGTTTTTT. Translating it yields CASSLGDRIEKLFF.

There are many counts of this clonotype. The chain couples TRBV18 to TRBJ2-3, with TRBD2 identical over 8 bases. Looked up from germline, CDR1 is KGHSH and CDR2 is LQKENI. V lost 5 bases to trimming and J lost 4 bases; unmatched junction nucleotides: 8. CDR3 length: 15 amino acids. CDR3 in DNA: TGTGCCAGCTCAGCCAATAGCGGGGTCGCAGATACGCAGTATTTT. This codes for CASSANSGVADTQYF. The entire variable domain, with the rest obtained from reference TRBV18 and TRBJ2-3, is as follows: NAGVMQNPRHLVRRRGQEARLRCSPMKGHSHVYWYRQLPEEGLKFMVYLQKENIIDESGMPKERFSAEFPKEGPSILRIQQVVRGDSAAYFCASSANSGVADTQYFGPGTRLTVL.

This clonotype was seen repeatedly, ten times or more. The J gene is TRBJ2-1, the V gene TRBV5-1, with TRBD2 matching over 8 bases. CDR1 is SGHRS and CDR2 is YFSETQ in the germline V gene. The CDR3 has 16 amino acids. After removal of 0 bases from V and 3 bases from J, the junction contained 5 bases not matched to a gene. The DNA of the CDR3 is TGCGCCAGCAGCTTGGGAAGACTAGCGAGCTACAATGAGCAGTTCTTC. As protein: CASSLGRLASYNEQFF.

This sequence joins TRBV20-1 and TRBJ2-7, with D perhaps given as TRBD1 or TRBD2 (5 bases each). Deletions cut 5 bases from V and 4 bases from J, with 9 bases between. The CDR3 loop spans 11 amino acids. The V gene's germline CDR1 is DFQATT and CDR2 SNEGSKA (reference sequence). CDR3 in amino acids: CSAPGAYEQYF. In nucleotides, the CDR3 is TGCAGTGCTCCCGGGGCATACGAGCAGTACTTC.

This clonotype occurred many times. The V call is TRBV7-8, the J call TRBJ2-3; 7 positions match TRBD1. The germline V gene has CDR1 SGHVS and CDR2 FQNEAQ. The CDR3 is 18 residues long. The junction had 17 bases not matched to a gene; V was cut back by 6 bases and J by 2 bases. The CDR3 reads CASSHPRDSRIPTDTQYF. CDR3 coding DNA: TGTGCCAGCAGTCACCCCAGGGACAGCCGAATACCCACAGATACGCAGTATTTT.

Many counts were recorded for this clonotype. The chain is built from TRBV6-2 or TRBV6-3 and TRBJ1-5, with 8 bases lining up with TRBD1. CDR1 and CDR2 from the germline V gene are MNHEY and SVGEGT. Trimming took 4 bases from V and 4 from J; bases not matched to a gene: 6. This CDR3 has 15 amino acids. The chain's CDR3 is CASSLYRGGNQPQHF. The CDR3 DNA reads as TGTGCCAGCAGTTTATACAGGGGGGGGAATCAGCCCCAGCATTTT.

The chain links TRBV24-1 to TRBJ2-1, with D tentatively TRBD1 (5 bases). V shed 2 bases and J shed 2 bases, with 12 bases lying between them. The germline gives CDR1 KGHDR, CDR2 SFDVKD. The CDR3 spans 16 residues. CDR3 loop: CATSDSAGFPYNEQFF. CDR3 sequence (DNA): TGTGCCACCAGTGATTCTGCAGGGTTTCCCTACAATGAGCAGTTCTTC.

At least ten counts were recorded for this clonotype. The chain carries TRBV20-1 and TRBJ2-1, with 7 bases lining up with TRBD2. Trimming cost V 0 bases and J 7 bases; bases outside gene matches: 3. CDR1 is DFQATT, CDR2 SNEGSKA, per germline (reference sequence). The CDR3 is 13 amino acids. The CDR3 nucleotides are TGCAGTGCTAGAGACCTGGGGGGGAATGAGCAGTTCTTC. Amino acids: CSARDLGGNEQFF.

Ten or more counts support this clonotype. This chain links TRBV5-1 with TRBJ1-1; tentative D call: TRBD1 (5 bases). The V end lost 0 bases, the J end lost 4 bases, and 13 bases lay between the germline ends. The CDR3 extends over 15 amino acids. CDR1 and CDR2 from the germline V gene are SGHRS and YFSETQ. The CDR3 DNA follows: TGCGCCAGCAGCTTGGCGTCGGGGGTGAGCACTGAAGCTTTCTTT. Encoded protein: CASSLASGVSTEAFF. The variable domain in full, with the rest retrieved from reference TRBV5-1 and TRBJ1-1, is KAGVTQTPRYLIKTRGQQVTLSCSPISGHRSVSWYQQTPGQGLQFLFEYFSETQRNKGNFPGRFSGRQFSNSRSEMNVSTLELGDSALYLCASSLASGVSTEAFFGQGTRLTVV.

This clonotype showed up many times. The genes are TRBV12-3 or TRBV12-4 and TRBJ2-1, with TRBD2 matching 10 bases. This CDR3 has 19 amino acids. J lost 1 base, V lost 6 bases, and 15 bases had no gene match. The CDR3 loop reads CASRHSLATSGLSYNEQFF. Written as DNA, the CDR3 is TGTGCCAGCAGACACTCTCTCGCGACTAGCGGGCTGTCCTACAATGAGCAGTTCTTC.

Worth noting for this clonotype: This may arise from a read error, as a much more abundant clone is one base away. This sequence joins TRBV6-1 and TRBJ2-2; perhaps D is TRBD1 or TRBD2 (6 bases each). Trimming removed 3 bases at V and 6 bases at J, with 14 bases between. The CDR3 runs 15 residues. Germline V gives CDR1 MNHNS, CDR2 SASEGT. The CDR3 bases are TGTGCCAGCAGTGAGTACCCGGGGGCCGCCGGGGAGCTGTTTTTT. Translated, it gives CASSEYPGAAGELFF.

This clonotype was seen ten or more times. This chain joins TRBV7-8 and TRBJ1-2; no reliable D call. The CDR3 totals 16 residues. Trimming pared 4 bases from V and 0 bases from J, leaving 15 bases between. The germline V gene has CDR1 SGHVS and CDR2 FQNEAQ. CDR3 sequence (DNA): TGTGCCAGCAGCTCGAAGGCACAGAACACTAACTATGGCTACACCTTC. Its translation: CASSSKAQNTNYGYTF.